These T cell receptor beta chains were read from a single sample in a study of PD-1 blockade in classical Hodgkin lymphoma. The table came from immunoSEQ multiplex PCR; TCRdb's copy has only in-frame clones and leaves some out. Of roughly 56,000 clones in the sample, roughly 87% are singletons; the top ten hold less than 9%. The material was peripheral blood mononuclear cells (PBMCs), obtained before the fourth cycle of nivolumab. These TCRs come from a human donor with classical Hodgkin lymphoma. CDR3s include the opening cysteine and the closing phenylalanine or tryptophan. A D gene is named only where the DNA matches it firmly. Rows give clone size only sometimes, using once, few, many, or a class for an expanded clone.

>.|TRBJ2-5|.|TRBV5-1
CASSSGSGVETQYF
TGCGCCAGCAGCTCGGGGTCTGGGGTCGAGACCCAGTACTTC
>.|TRBJ2-7|.|TRBV15
CATSRGRAGNSYEQYF
TGTGCCACCAGCAGAGGAAGGGCAGGAAACTCCTACGAGCAGTACTTC
>.|TRBJ1-6|.|TRBV27
CASRQDGSYNSPLHF
TGTGCCAGCAGACAGGACGGCTCCTATAATTCACCCCTCCACTTT
>.|TRBJ2-3|.|TRBV7-3
CASSFRGSSTDTQYF
TGTGCCAGCAGCTTTCGGGGGTCTAGCACAGATACGCAGTATTTT
>TRBD1|TRBJ2-5|once|TRBV10-3
CAIRAATGNEEETQYF
TGTGCCATCAGGGCCGCGACAGGGAATGAGGAAGAGACCCAGTACTTC
>.|TRBJ2-1|.|TRBV4-2
CASSPVASEQFF
TGTGCCAGCAGCCCCGTGGCAAGTGAGCAGTTCTTC
>.|TRBJ1-2|.|TRBV7-9
CASSLERSLSSPGYTF
TGTGCCAGCAGCTTAGAACGGAGCCTTTCTTCCCCTGGCTACACCTTC
>TRBD1|TRBJ1-2|.|TRBV30
CAWLGQGLYGYTF
TGTGCCTGGCTTGGACAGGGACTCTATGGCTACACCTTC
>.|TRBJ1-2|.|TRBV5-1
CASSLPGGNGYTF
TGCGCCAGCAGCCTCCCGGGAGGGAATGGCTACACCTTC
>.|TRBJ1-1|once|TRBV30
CAWSGQNTEAFF
TGTGCCTGGAGTGGGCAGAACACTGAAGCTTTCTTT
>TRBD1|TRBJ2-2|.|TRBV6-5
CASREQGARTGELFF
TGTGCCAGCAGGGAACAGGGGGCGCGCACCGGGGAGCTGTTTTTT
>.|TRBJ2-3|.|TRBV29-1
CSVEGLDTQYF
TGCAGCGTTGAAGGTCTAGATACGCAGTATTTT
>TRBD2|TRBJ2-3|once|TRBV7-7
CATLQAGSSDTQYF
TGTGCCACCCTCCAAGCGGGGTCTTCAGATACGCAGTATTTT
>TRBD1|TRBJ2-2|.|TRBV9
CASRPTGGATGELFF
TGTGCCAGCAGGCCTACAGGGGGCGCAACCGGGGAGCTGTTTTTT
>.|TRBJ1-4|.|TRBV9
CASSDSAGYNEKLFF
TGTGCCAGCAGTGATTCGGCTGGATATAATGAAAAACTGTTTTTT
>.|TRBJ1-5|.|TRBV6-5
CASSPSGGTNQPQHF
TGTGCCAGCAGCCCCTCCGGGGGCACAAATCAGCCCCAGCATTTT
>.|TRBJ2-3|.|TRBV30
CAWSQDARADTQYF
TGTGCCTGGAGTCAGGACGCTCGCGCAGATACGCAGTATTTT
>.|TRBJ1-5|once|TRBV19
CASSIDLGGLEPQHF
TGTGCCAGTAGTATAGATCTCGGGGGGCTCGAGCCCCAGCATTTT
>TRBD1|TRBJ1-1|.|TRBV27
CASSPLGTGGADTEAFF
TGTGCCAGCAGTCCGCTCGGCACAGGGGGCGCGGACACTGAAGCTTTCTTT
>.|TRBJ2-7|.|TRBV5-1
CASSLVDIEAEQYF
TGCGCCAGCAGCTTGGTTGACATCGAGGCCGAGCAGTACTTC
>.|TRBJ2-3|.|TRBV4-1
CASSQDYGLNTDTQYF
TGCGCCAGCAGCCAAGATTATGGTCTAAACACAGATACGCAGTATTTT
>.|TRBJ2-7|.|TRBV18
CASSPTVYYEQYF
TGTGCCAGCTCACCCACAGTGTACTACGAGCAGTACTTC
>.|TRBJ1-2|.|TRBV15
CATSREGGVGDYGYTF
TGTGCCACCAGCAGAGAAGGAGGGGTCGGGGACTATGGCTACACCTTC
>.|TRBJ2-7|.|TRBV6-5
CASKPGHATYEQYF
TGTGCCAGCAAGCCGGGACACGCTACCTACGAGCAGTACTTC
>TRBD2|TRBJ2-7|.|TRBV28
CASTIAGSYEQYF
TGTGCCAGCACCATAGCGGGGTCCTACGAGCAGTACTTC
>.|TRBJ1-1|.|TRBV7-6
CASSSPNTEAFF
TGTGCCAGCAGCTCTCCGAACACTGAAGCTTTCTTT
>.|TRBJ2-7|.|TRBV7-9
CASSLGDISYEQYF
TGTGCCAGCAGCTTGGGTGACATCTCCTACGAGCAGTACTTC
>TRBD2|TRBJ2-7|.|TRBV6-1
CASSAHVGLALSYEQYF
TGTGCCAGCAGTGCTCACGTTGGACTAGCGCTCTCCTACGAGCAGTACTTC
>.|TRBJ1-1|.|TRBV5-1
CASGHREGTEAFF
TGCGCCAGCGGCCACAGGGAAGGTACTGAAGCTTTCTTT
>TRBD2|TRBJ2-7|.|TRBV6-1
CASSEDASGAVSQYF
TGTGCCAGCAGTGAAGACGCTAGCGGGGCCGTGTCGCAGTACTTC
>TRBD1|TRBJ2-5|.|TRBV7-9
CASSDRALTETQYF
TGTGCCAGCAGCGACAGGGCCCTAACAGAGACCCAGTACTTC
>TRBD1|TRBJ2-7|once|TRBV30
CAWSSGQAHPEQYF
TGTGCCTGGAGCTCAGGACAGGCCCACCCCGAGCAGTACTTC
>.|TRBJ2-3|.|TRBV2
CATPRGGEPGTDTQYF
TGTGCCACTCCTAGGGGGGGGGAACCGGGAACAGATACGCAGTATTTT
>.|TRBJ2-2|.|TRBV7-2
CASSLSDKNTGELFF
TGTGCCAGCAGCTTATCCGACAAGAACACCGGGGAGCTGTTTTTT
>.|TRBJ2-5|.|TRBV5-1
CASSQAGSQETQYF
TGCGCCAGCAGCCAGGCGGGATCGCAAGAGACCCAGTACTTC
>.|TRBJ2-5|.|TRBV5-5
CASSLGGNQETQYF
TGTGCCAGCAGCTTGGGCGGGAACCAAGAGACCCAGTACTTC
>TRBD1|TRBJ1-3|.|TRBV28
CASSLLKTGGFSGNTIYF
TGTGCCAGCAGTTTATTAAAGACAGGGGGCTTCTCTGGAAACACCATATATTTT